Below are 29 T cell receptor beta chains sequenced from a single sample in a study of cytomegalovirus exposure and HLA in healthy donors. 13 Jbeta primers and 60 Vbeta primers were used for the PCR. Generated by immunoSEQ multiplex PCR, the TCRdb table keeps only in-frame clones and is missing some. This sample's clone table lists roughly 80,000 clones. The sequencing sample was made of PBMCs. These receptors all stem from a woman in her twenties or thirties in good health and CMV-seronegative.

V usage is TRBV6-6 and J usage is TRBJ1-1; TRBD1 agrees at 7 bases. The length of the CDR3 is 15 residues. The germline gives CDR1 MNHNY, CDR2 SVGAGI (reference sequence). With 5 bases clipped from V and 2 bases from J, the junction kept 8 bases outside the gene matches. The CDR3 region has the DNA TGTGCCAGCAGTACGACAGGGAATCCCAACACTGAAGCTTTCTTT. Amino acids: CASSTTGNPNTEAFF.

This chain uses TRBV6-1 with TRBJ1-4; TRBD1 matches at 7 bases. The length of the CDR3 is 14 residues. The junction had 3 bases not matched to a gene; V was cut back by 3 bases and J by 5 bases. Germline CDR1 and CDR2: MNHNS and SASEGT. CDR3 protein: CASSEGQRNEKLFF. The CDR3 DNA sequence: TGTGCCAGCAGTGAGGGACAGCGAAATGAAAAACTGTTTTTT.

The rearrangement links TRBV4-1 to TRBJ2-1; a possible D gene is TRBD2 (6 bases). V was clipped by 4 bases and J by 2 bases, with 18 bases between them. Germline V lookup: CDR1 MGHRA, CDR2 YSYEKL. There are 17 residues in the CDR3. CDR3 protein: CASSPLTTGGTYNEQFF. The CDR3 DNA is TGCGCCAGCAGCCCCCTCACTACCGGGGGAACCTACAATGAGCAGTTCTTC.

The chain employs TRBV18 and TRBJ1-1; unclear D gene. V lost 4 bases and J lost 0, with 12 bases in between. The CDR3 is 15 amino acids. The germline V gene encodes CDR1 KGHSH and CDR2 LQKENI. CDR3 nucleotides: TGTGCCAGCTCACGATCGAACAGCCTGAACACTGAAGCTTTCTTT. Translated, it gives CASSRSNSLNTEAFF.

The genes are TRBV6-6 and TRBJ1-2; D is perhaps TRBD1 (6 bases). The ends were cut back, 6 bases at V and 6 bases at J, with 17 bases in the middle. Per the germline V gene, CDR1 is MNHNY and CDR2 is SVGAGI (reference sequence). CDR3 length: 14 amino acids. The CDR3 region is CASSLDRHADGYTF. As DNA, the CDR3 is TGTGCCAGCAGCCTCGACAGGCACGCGGATGGCTACACCTTC.

The chain joins TRBV7-9 to TRBJ2-7; 11 bases are a match to TRBD2. The CDR3 consists of 15 residues. CDR1 and CDR2 from the germline V gene are SEHNR and FQNEAQ (reference sequence). The V segment lost 4 bases and the J segment 4 bases; nucleotides outside the gene matches: 6. The CDR3 is CASSSSGLAEYEQYF. In nucleotides, the CDR3 is TGTGCCAGCAGCTCCTCGGGACTAGCGGAATACGAGCAGTACTTC.

The genes are TRBV4-2 and TRBJ1-1, with TRBD1 as a possible D gene (6 bases). This CDR3 has 14 amino acids. Trimming pared 0 bases from V and 5 bases from J, leaving 10 bases between. Germline CDR1 is LGHNA and CDR2 is YNFKEQ. In DNA form, the CDR3 reads TGTGCCAGCAGCCAAGACAGGGGTGGAACTGAAGCTTTCTTT. It is translated as CASSQDRGGTEAFF.

The chain joins TRBV4-1 to TRBJ2-3, with D uncertain. Trimming stripped 0 bases from V and 6 bases from J, with 4 bases between. The CDR3 is 12 amino acids. Germline V gene sequence: CDR1 MGHRA, CDR2 YSYEKL. The CDR3 DNA reads TGCGCCAGCAGCCAAGACTTGGATACGCAGTATTTT. Translated: CASSQDLDTQYF.

The V gene is TRBV5-1, the J gene TRBJ2-6, with 9 bases that match TRBD1. The CDR3 consists of 18 residues. V shed 1 base and J 0 bases; nucleotides not matched to a gene: 5. CDR1 SGHRS and CDR2 YFSETQ come from the germline V gene. The CDR3 coding sequence is TGCGCCAGCAGCTTGTCCGGGACAGGGCGCTCTGGGGCCAACGTCCTGACTTTC. Its translation is CASSLSGTGRSGANVLTF.

The chain uses TRBV6-1 and TRBJ1-2, with D perhaps TRBD1 (6 bases). The CDR3 covers 17 residues. Trimming took 3 bases from V and 3 from J, leaving 20 bases between them. Germline V CDR1 and CDR2: MNHNS, SASEGT. The CDR3 DNA reads as TGTGCCAGCAGTGAGGTGGTAAGGGGGAAAACCGACTATGGCTACACCTTC. Its translation is CASSEVVRGKTDYGYTF.

The chain uses TRBV23-1 and TRBJ1-5; 9 bases line up with TRBD1. TRBV23-1 is identified as an open reading frame with a role that is uncertain. The V gene end was trimmed by 8 bases and the J gene end by 5 bases; junction bases not matched to a gene: 10. This CDR3 contains 15 residues. The CDR3 DNA follows: TGCGCCAGCCGCCCAAACAGGGGGCGCGATCAGCCCCAGCATTTT. Translated, it gives CASRPNRGRDQPQHF.

The chain uses TRBV18 and TRBJ2-7, with D possibly being TRBD2 (5 bases). The germline CDR1 and CDR2 sequences are KGHSH and LQKENI. The CDR3 runs to 14 residues. V shed 2 bases and J shed 5 bases, with 13 bases lying between them. For the CDR3, the DNA is TGTGCCAGCTCACCAGGAGGCCTAAACGACGAGCAGTACTTC. This gives the protein CASSPGGLNDEQYF. Based on the CDR3 plus reference TRBV18 and TRBJ2-7, the full variable domain is NAGVMQNPRHLVRRRGQEARLRCSPMKGHSHVYWYRQLPEEGLKFMVYLQKENIIDESGMPKERFSAEFPKEGPSILRIQQVVRGDSAAYFCASSPGGLNDEQYFGPGTRLTVT.

The chain recombines TRBV5-1 with TRBJ1-1, with a tentative D call TRBD1 (5 bases). Trimming cost V 4 bases and J 1 base, with 14 bases left between them. Germline V gene sequence: CDR1 SGHRS, CDR2 YFSETQ. The length of the CDR3 is 15 residues. The CDR3 loop reads CASSVGAGRNTEAFF. The DNA for the CDR3 is TGCGCCAGCAGCGTCGGTGCAGGGCGGAACACTGAAGCTTTCTTT. The full variable domain, its missing parts supplied by reference TRBV5-1 and TRBJ1-1, is KAGVTQTPRYLIKTRGQQVTLSCSPISGHRSVSWYQQTPGQGLQFLFEYFSETQRNKGNFPGRFSGRQFSNSRSEMNVSTLELGDSALYLCASSVGAGRNTEAFFGQGTRLTVV.

The gene calls are TRBV11-2 and TRBJ1-1; D uncertain. Trimming cost V 0 bases and J 0 bases, with 8 bases left between them. The CDR3 totals 15 residues. Germline V gene data show CDR1 as SGHAT and CDR2 as FQNNGV. CDR3 DNA sequence: TGTGCCAGCAGCTTAGATTACTCAATGAACACTGAAGCTTTCTTT. Amino acid sequence: CASSLDYSMNTEAFF. The complete variable domain, with remaining parts taken from reference TRBV11-2 and TRBJ1-1, reads EAGVAQSPRYKIIEKRQSVAFWCNPISGHATLYWYQQILGQGPKLLIQFQNNGVVDDSQLPKDRFSAERLKGVDSTLKIQPAKLEDSAVYLCASSLDYSMNTEAFFGQGTRLTVV.

V is TRBV19 and J is TRBJ2-3; 9 nucleotides match TRBD1. Germline V gene sequence: CDR1 LNHDA, CDR2 SQIVND (reference sequence). The CDR3 totals 14 residues. V dropped 5 bases and J dropped 3; count of bases not matched to a gene: 3. CDR3 in amino acids: CASSRDRETDTQYF. In nucleotides, the CDR3 is TGTGCCAGTAGTCGGGACAGGGAGACAGATACGCAGTATTTT.

The J gene is TRBJ1-1, the V gene TRBV4-1, with 7 bases that match TRBD1. The V gene end was trimmed by 6 bases and the J gene end by 7 bases; junction bases not matched to a gene: 11. This CDR3 region has 14 residues. From germline, CDR1 is MGHRA and CDR2 YSYEKL. CDR3 nucleotides: TGCGCCAGCAGACCCAGGGGGGATGTGGGTGAAGCTTTCTTT. Translating gives CASRPRGDVGEAFF.

This rearrangement joins TRBV4-1 to TRBJ2-6; a weak D match, TRBD1 (5 bases). This CDR3 is built from 17 residues. In germline, CDR1 is MGHRA, CDR2 YSYEKL. Trimming stripped 5 bases from V and 4 bases from J, with 18 bases between. The chain's CDR3 is CASSATPAGSGANVLTF. CDR3 in DNA: TGCGCCAGCAGCGCAACCCCCGCAGGGTCCGGGGCCAACGTCCTGACTTTC.

J is TRBJ1-3 and V is TRBV6-1; TRBD1 aligns across 9 bases. J was trimmed by 0 bases and V by 7 bases; bases with no gene match: 4. The CDR3 length is 15 residues. Germline V gene sequence: CDR1 MNHNS, CDR2 SASEGT. DNA for the CDR3: TGTGCCAGCACCGGGACAGGGAGCTCTGGAAACACCATATATTTT. Its translation is CASTGTGSSGNTIYF.

The V and J genes are TRBV18 and TRBJ2-3; maybe TRBD2 (5 bases). The germline gives CDR1 KGHSH, CDR2 LQKENI. V lost 2 bases and J 2 bases, leaving 8 bases between the germline ends. The length of the CDR3 is 14 residues. CDR3 in amino acids: CASSPTGNTDTQYF. The CDR3 DNA sequence: TGTGCCAGCTCACCAACGGGAAACACAGATACGCAGTATTTT.

The J gene is TRBJ1-5, the V gene TRBV6-6; D may be TRBD1 (5 bases). The CDR3 is made up of 16 amino acids. The V end was cut by 8 bases, the J end by 5 bases, with 22 bases between. Germline lookup yields CDR1 MNHNY and CDR2 SVGAGI (reference sequence). The CDR3 is CASVGRGRGNDQPQHF. CDR3 in DNA: TGTGCCAGCGTCGGGCGGGGAAGGGGAAACGATCAGCCCCAGCATTTT.

The chain links TRBV7-2 to TRBJ2-1; 11 bases are shared with TRBD2. The CDR3 extends over 17 amino acids. Trimming at V came to 6 bases and at J to 5 bases, leaving 12 bases not matched to a gene. Germline CDR1 is SGHTA and CDR2 is FQGNSA. As DNA, the CDR3 is TGTGCCAGCAGTTTTTCGAGGGGACTAGCGGAACACAATGAGCAGTTCTTC. Translating gives CASSFSRGLAEHNEQFF.

The chain uses TRBV19 and TRBJ1-5, with D maybe TRBD1 (5 bases). Looked up from germline, CDR1 is LNHDA and CDR2 is SQIVND (reference sequence). This CDR3 region has 16 residues. V was clipped by 5 bases and J by 3 bases, with 17 bases between them. The CDR3 loop reads CASSSAVQAFNQPQHF. For the CDR3, the DNA is TGTGCCAGTAGTTCCGCCGTACAGGCATTCAATCAGCCCCAGCATTTT.

V and J are TRBV7-8 and TRBJ1-2, with D possibly TRBD1 on 5 matching bases. In germline, CDR1 is SGHVS, CDR2 FQNEAQ. The V end lost 3 bases, the J end lost 7 bases, and 21 bases lay between the germline ends. The CDR3 contains 16 residues. CDR3 amino acids: CASSLGGHPSGGGYTF. For the CDR3, the DNA is TGTGCCAGCAGCTTGGGAGGACATCCGTCCGGCGGTGGCTACACCTTC. The entire variable domain, with the rest obtained from reference TRBV7-8 and TRBJ1-2, is as follows: GAGVSQSPRYKVAKRGQDVALRCDPISGHVSLFWYQQALGQGPEFLTYFQNEAQLDKSGLPSDRFFAERPEGSVSTLKIQRTQQEDSAVYLCASSLGGHPSGGGYTFGSGTRLTVV.

The rearrangement uses TRBV6-1 and TRBJ2-7, with TRBD1 identical over 7 bases. CDR1 is MNHNS and CDR2 is SASEGT in the germline V gene. Unmatched junction bases numbered 7, after V lost 5 bases and J lost 3 bases. The CDR3 is 14 amino acids. CDR3 DNA: TGTGCCAGCAGTACGCGACAGGGAAACTACGAGCAGTACTTC. It encodes CASSTRQGNYEQYF.

On this clone: The same CDR3 can be traced to other DNA sequences in this sample. The gene calls are TRBV5-1 and TRBJ2-7; tentative D call: TRBD1 (6 bases). CDR1 and CDR2 (germline): SGHRS, YFSETQ. The CDR3 covers 14 residues. Trimming pared 2 bases from V and 0 bases from J, leaving 9 bases between. As DNA, the CDR3 is TGCGCCAGCAGCTTAGGGGGTGGCTCCTACGAGCAGTACTTC. This sequence encodes CASSLGGGSYEQYF. Supplemented by reference TRBV5-1 and TRBJ2-7, the full variable domain reads KAGVTQTPRYLIKTRGQQVTLSCSPISGHRSVSWYQQTPGQGLQFLFEYFSETQRNKGNFPGRFSGRQFSNSRSEMNVSTLELGDSALYLCASSLGGGSYEQYFGPGTRLTVT.

The chain links TRBV6-1 to TRBJ1-2, with a weak D call TRBD1 (6 bases). CDR3 length: 14 residues. Germline V CDR1 and CDR2: MNHNS, SASEGT. Trimming took off 6 bases at V and 4 bases at J, with 15 bases between the two ends. This CDR3 reads CASRRNRDIYGYTF. The CDR3 DNA reads TGTGCCAGCAGGAGAAACAGGGATATCTATGGCTACACCTTC.

This chain uses TRBV5-4 with TRBJ2-3, with D possibly being TRBD1 (5 bases). Between the trimmed V and J ends, which lost 3 bases and 2 bases, there was a span of 10 bases. Germline CDR1 SGHNT, CDR2 YYREEE (reference sequence). CDR3 length equals 14 residues. The chain's CDR3 is CASSSQGHTDTQYF. The DNA of the CDR3 is TGTGCCAGCAGCTCCCAGGGCCACACAGATACGCAGTATTTT. Together with reference TRBV5-4 and TRBJ2-3, the CDR3 gives the full variable domain: ETGVTQSPTHLIKTRGQQVTLRCSSQSGHNTVSWYQQALGQGPQFIFQYYREEENGRGNFPPRFSGLQFPNYSSELNVNALELDDSALYLCASSSQGHTDTQYFGPGTRLTVL.

V gene TRBV1 combines with J gene TRBJ2-5; the table's D gene call, TRBD2, was not cross checked with the DNA. TRBV1 is tagged as a pseudogene. There are 15 residues in the CDR3. CDR3 protein: CTSSQGKAGVETQYF. The CDR3 DNA sequence: TGCACCAGCAGCCAAGGAAAAGCGGGGGTTGAGACCCAGTACTTC.

The chain couples TRBV6-1 to TRBJ2-1; tentative D call: TRBD1 (6 bases). Trimming took off 5 bases at V and 7 bases at J, with 9 bases between the two ends. Looked up from germline, CDR1 is MNHNS and CDR2 is SASEGT. CDR3 length equals 12 residues. The CDR3 DNA is TGTGCCAGCAGTCAACAGGGTAATGAGCAGTTCTTC. Its protein product is CASSQQGNEQFF.